Detailed here is one T cell receptor beta chain. Other DNA sequences of this sample code for an identical CDR3. These data come from a study of shared clonotypes between healthy human individuals. V lost 0 bases, J lost 3 bases, and 6 bases lay in between. Germline-derived CDR1 and CDR2 are GTSNPN and SVGIG (reference sequence). The CDR3 extends over 12 amino acids. Naive CD8 cells were CD45RO-negative, positively selected for CCR7, excluding terminally differentiated effector memory CD45RA+ cells. Profiling relied on immunoSEQ multiplex PCR, and the TCRdb table lists in-frame clones only, not all of them. The top ten hold around 1.1% of the sample, which has about 2 million clones, about 95% seen once.

V is TRBV30 and J is TRBJ2-7; tentatively, D is TRBD1 (6 bases). Material: naive CD8+ T cells sorted from blood. The receptor was derived from a man younger than 35 in good health. The CDR3 here is CAWSVQGYEQYF. The DNA for the CDR3 is TGTGCCTGGAGTGTACAGGGCTACGAGCAGTACTTC.